These T cell receptor beta chains were read from a single sample in a study of vaccination and CD4 T cells after COVID-19. MiXCR, applied by TCRdb to the PCR reads, yields one record per CDR3 protein. The sample records about 33,000 distinct CDR3 sequences, around 35% being singletons. The sample in question was CD4+ T cells from blood, obtained about 7 months after SARS-CoV-2 vaccination. Every receptor here comes from a human donor who had recovered from COVID-19. The CDR3 runs from the conserved cysteine through the conserved F or W. D genes are given only for firm matches. The size entry is marked missing in some rows and otherwise reads once, few, many or a size class.

size: NA; V: TRBV5-1; D: TRBD1; J: TRBJ1-6; DNA: TGCGCCAGCAGCTCGCCCTCCGGGACAGGGAATTCACCCCTCCACTTT; CDR3: CASSSPSGTGNSPLHF
size: NA; V: TRBV4-1; D: TRBD1; J: TRBJ1-5; DNA: TGCGCCAGCAGCCAGGGAGGACAGGGCTACAAACAGCCCCAGCATTTT; CDR3: CASSQGGQGYKQPQHF
size: few; V: TRBV7-3; D: NA; J: TRBJ2-2; DNA: TGTGCCAGCAGCCCACAGGGGCTGGAGGGCGGGGAGCTGTTTTTT; CDR3: CASSPQGLEGGELFF
size: few; V: TRBV20-1; D: NA; J: TRBJ2-5; DNA: TGCAGTGCTAGAGATCCAGGACTACAAGAGACCCAGTACTTC; CDR3: CSARDPGLQETQYF
size: NA; V: TRBV5-1; D: NA; J: TRBJ2-5; DNA: TGCGCCAGCAGCTTGGAGGGTTCAGAGACCCAGTACTTC; CDR3: CASSLEGSETQYF
size: NA; V: TRBV7-9; D: NA; J: TRBJ2-7; DNA: TGTGCCAGCAGCTCCCGGGACCAGTACGAGCAGTACTTC; CDR3: CASSSRDQYEQYF
size: NA; V: TRBV28; D: NA; J: TRBJ2-7; DNA: TGTGCCAGCAGTGCATCCTACGAGCAGTACTTC; CDR3: CASSASYEQYF
size: NA; V: TRBV11-2; D: TRBD2; J: TRBJ2-7; DNA: TGTGCCAGCAGCTTTCTGGCAGCGGGACCCTACGAGCAGTACTTC; CDR3: CASSFLAAGPYEQYF
size: once; V: TRBV6-2/TRBV6-3; D: TRBD1; J: TRBJ2-2; DNA: TGTGCCAGCAGTTACAGCGGGGACAGGGTCTATGGCGGGGAGCTGTTTTTT; CDR3: CASSYSGDRVYGGELFF
size: NA; V: TRBV7-7; D: NA; J: TRBJ2-5; DNA: TGTGCCAGCAGCTCCCGGGGCTCAGAGACCCAGTACTTC; CDR3: CASSSRGSETQYF
size: NA; V: TRBV20-1; D: NA; J: TRBJ2-7; DNA: TGCAGTGCTAGACCAACCCCTTTCCGGACAGCCATATACTCCTACGAGCAGTACTTC; CDR3: CSARPTPFRTAIYSYEQYF
size: NA; V: TRBV20-1; D: NA; J: TRBJ1-5; DNA: TGCAGTGCTCCTTCAGGGGAATATAGCAATCAGCCCCAGCATTTT; CDR3: CSAPSGEYSNQPQHF
size: many; V: TRBV15; D: NA; J: TRBJ1-5; DNA: TGTGCCACCAGCAGAGATCTAGGGCTCAATCAGCCCCAGCATTTT; CDR3: CATSRDLGLNQPQHF
size: NA; V: TRBV28; D: NA; J: TRBJ1-1; DNA: TGTGCCAGCAGTCCCAGGGGCCTAAACACTGAAGCTTTCTTT; CDR3: CASSPRGLNTEAFF
size: few; V: TRBV20-1; D: NA; J: TRBJ2-1; DNA: TGCAGTGCTATCTCTCCTTTTTCGGGCTACAATGAGCAGTTCTTC; CDR3: CSAISPFSGYNEQFF
size: NA; V: TRBV5-4; D: NA; J: TRBJ2-1; DNA: TGTGCCAGCAGCTTTACAGCGCAGAGCTCCTACAATGAGCAGTTCTTC; CDR3: CASSFTAQSSYNEQFF
size: NA; V: TRBV7-8; D: NA; J: TRBJ1-2; DNA: TGTGCCAGCAGCATCAGGCCCTTCAGGGAAGCTTACTATGGCTACACCTTC; CDR3: CASSIRPFREAYYGYTF
size: NA; V: TRBV6-1; D: NA; J: TRBJ2-7; DNA: TGTGCCAGCAGCCTGAGCCGTGGGTCCTACGAGCAGTACTTC; CDR3: CASSLSRGSYEQYF
size: few; V: TRBV12-3/TRBV12-4; D: TRBD1; J: TRBJ2-3; DNA: TGTGCCAGCAGACTGGACAGGGTGGGCACAGATACGCAGTATTTT; CDR3: CASRLDRVGTDTQYF
size: NA; V: TRBV20-1; D: TRBD1; J: TRBJ2-7; DNA: TGCAGTGCTAGGAGACAGGGTAGGGCCTACGAGCAGTACTTC; CDR3: CSARRQGRAYEQYF
size: few; V: TRBV29-1; D: NA; J: TRBJ2-3; DNA: TGCAGCGTTGAAGAGCCAGGGAGCGCAGATACGCAGTATTTT; CDR3: CSVEEPGSADTQYF
size: NA; V: TRBV11-1; D: TRBD1; J: TRBJ1-1; DNA: TGTGCCAGCAGACGGGACAGCCCTGAAGCTTTCTTT; CDR3: CASRRDSPEAFF
size: NA; V: TRBV6-1; D: NA; J: TRBJ2-7; DNA: TGTGCCAGCAGTGAAATGGGCGAGCAGTACTTC; CDR3: CASSEMGEQYF
size: NA; V: TRBV6-1; D: TRBD2; J: TRBJ2-5; DNA: TGTGCCAGCAGTGACCCGGGACTAGCGGGAGAGACCCAGTACTTC; CDR3: CASSDPGLAGETQYF
size: NA; V: TRBV10-3; D: NA; J: TRBJ2-3; DNA: TGTGCCATCGGGACTTACGGGTCGGATACGCAGTATTTT; CDR3: CAIGTYGSDTQYF
size: NA; V: TRBV25-1; D: NA; J: TRBJ2-1; DNA: TGTGCCAGCAGTGAATTACGGGGCGGACCCCCCGGGGGCGATGAGCAGTTCTTC; CDR3: CASSELRGGPPGGDEQFF
size: once; V: TRBV2; D: TRBD2; J: TRBJ2-1; DNA: TGTGCCAGCACCTCCGGACTAGCCCAGGGAGGGGGAGAGCAGTTCTTC; CDR3: CASTSGLAQGGGEQFF
size: NA; V: TRBV19; D: NA; J: TRBJ1-5; DNA: TGTGCCAGTAGTATACGAGGGAACAATCAGCCCCAGCATTTT; CDR3: CASSIRGNNQPQHF
size: NA; V: TRBV7-7; D: NA; J: TRBJ2-3; DNA: TGTGCCAGCAGCTCCCTGGGTAGCACAGATACGCAGTATTTT; CDR3: CASSSLGSTDTQYF
size: few; V: TRBV20-1; D: NA; J: TRBJ2-2; DNA: TGCAGTGCTAGAAGGCCGGGGAACACCGGGGAGCTGTTTTTT; CDR3: CSARRPGNTGELFF
size: NA; V: TRBV27; D: NA; J: TRBJ1-5; DNA: TGTGCCAGCAGTTTAGCAGGGGCGGGAGGTCAGCCCCAGCATTTT; CDR3: CASSLAGAGGQPQHF
size: NA; V: TRBV6-2/TRBV6-3; D: NA; J: TRBJ2-4; DNA: TGTGCCAGCAGTTACGACGTAGCCAAAAACATTCAGTACTTC; CDR3: CASSYDVAKNIQYF
size: once; V: TRBV6-2/TRBV6-3; D: NA; J: TRBJ1-1; DNA: TGTGCCAGCAGTTACTCGCGTAGGTCTGAAGCTTTCTTT; CDR3: CASSYSRRSEAFF
size: NA; V: TRBV20-1; D: NA; J: TRBJ2-5; DNA: TGCGGTGCTAATGACAGAGGTCAAGAGACCCAGTACTTC; CDR3: CGANDRGQETQYF
size: few; V: TRBV7-6; D: TRBD1; J: TRBJ1-5; DNA: TGTGCCAGCAGCTTAACGGACAGGGGGAGCAATCAGCCCCAGCATTTT; CDR3: CASSLTDRGSNQPQHF
size: few; V: TRBV6-2/TRBV6-3; D: NA; J: TRBJ2-7; DNA: TGTGCCAGCAGCACTGTGGACGTATCCTACGAGCAGTACTTC; CDR3: CASSTVDVSYEQYF
size: NA; V: TRBV7-8; D: TRBD1; J: TRBJ2-7; DNA: TGTGCCAGCAGCCTACAGGGGGCTCCGGGGGAGCAGTACTTC; CDR3: CASSLQGAPGEQYF
size: NA; V: TRBV28; D: NA; J: TRBJ1-5; DNA: TGTGCCAGCGGTGTTGGGGGGCCTCCAAGCAATCAGCCCCAGCATTTT; CDR3: CASGVGGPPSNQPQHF
size: few; V: TRBV6-1; D: NA; J: TRBJ1-2; DNA: TGTGCCAGCAGTCTCCGGGGCCAGGGTGGCTACACCTTC; CDR3: CASSLRGQGGYTF
size: few; V: TRBV20-1; D: NA; J: TRBJ2-5; DNA: TGCAGTGCATCGGCTACGGGAGTTAGAGAGACCCAGTACTTC; CDR3: CSASATGVRETQYF
size: NA; V: TRBV28; D: TRBD1; J: TRBJ2-7; DNA: TGTGCCAGCAGTTTAGGACAGGGGTCCGGGTACGAGCAGTACTTC; CDR3: CASSLGQGSGYEQYF
size: NA; V: TRBV27; D: TRBD2; J: TRBJ2-3; DNA: TGTGCCAGCAAACCTAGCGGGTGGCGAGATACGCAGTATTTT; CDR3: CASKPSGWRDTQYF
size: NA; V: TRBV27; D: NA; J: TRBJ2-7; DNA: TGTGCCAGCAGTTTGGGGCTCCCCTACGAGCAGTACTTC; CDR3: CASSLGLPYEQYF
size: few; V: TRBV20-1; D: NA; J: TRBJ2-5; DNA: TGCAGTGGGCGGGGTGTAAAAGAGACCCAGTACTTC; CDR3: CSGRGVKETQYF
size: few; V: TRBV28; D: TRBD2; J: TRBJ2-3; DNA: TGTGCCAGCAGTGAAACTAGCGGTAATACAGATACGCAGTATTTT; CDR3: CASSETSGNTDTQYF
size: NA; V: TRBV7-7; D: NA; J: TRBJ2-3; DNA: TGTGCTAGCAGCTTAGTGTGGGAGCTTCCTCTTGGCACGCAGTATTTT; CDR3: CASSLVWELPLGTQYF
size: NA; V: TRBV5-1; D: NA; J: TRBJ2-5; DNA: TGCGCCAGCAGCTGGACAAAACTAGGACTCCAAGAGACCCAGTACTTC; CDR3: CASSWTKLGLQETQYF
size: NA; V: TRBV11-2; D: NA; J: TRBJ2-7; DNA: TGTGCCAGCAGCTTGTTTGGCGAATCCTACGAGCAGTACTTC; CDR3: CASSLFGESYEQYF
size: few; V: TRBV6-1; D: TRBD1; J: TRBJ1-5; DNA: TGTGCCAGCAGTAAAACAGGGGGTAGTCAGCCCCAGCATTTT; CDR3: CASSKTGGSQPQHF
size: few; V: TRBV7-9; D: TRBD2; J: TRBJ2-5; DNA: TGTGCCAGCAGACGTACTAGCGGGAGGGCCCGAGAGACCCAGTACTTC; CDR3: CASRRTSGRARETQYF
size: NA; V: TRBV19; D: NA; J: TRBJ2-1; DNA: TGTGCCAGTAGTGATTGGGGTCCCAATGAGCAGTTCTTC; CDR3: CASSDWGPNEQFF
size: few; V: TRBV19; D: TRBD1; J: TRBJ1-5; DNA: TGTGCCAGTAGAGGACAGGGGGGCAATCAGCCCCAGCATTTT; CDR3: CASRGQGGNQPQHF
size: NA; V: TRBV6-2/TRBV6-3; D: TRBD2; J: TRBJ2-5; DNA: TGTGCCAGCAGTGACCCGGGACTAGCGATTGAGACCCAGTACTTC; CDR3: CASSDPGLAIETQYF
size: few; V: TRBV27; D: NA; J: TRBJ1-5; DNA: TGTGCCAGCAGTTTTTCCGGGGGGGGACAGCCCCAGCATTTT; CDR3: CASSFSGGGQPQHF
size: NA; V: TRBV20-1; D: NA; J: TRBJ2-1; DNA: TGCAGTGCTAGAGGATTCAGCGGCCCCTACAATGAGCAGTTCTTC; CDR3: CSARGFSGPYNEQFF
size: NA; V: TRBV7-3; D: NA; J: TRBJ2-1; DNA: TGTGCCAGCAGCTTATACTGGTCCCAAATCAATGAGCAGTTCTTC; CDR3: CASSLYWSQINEQFF
size: few; V: TRBV20-1; D: NA; J: TRBJ2-5; DNA: TGCAGTGCCGGGTTGGGCAGCGGACAGTACCAAGAGACCCAGTACTTC; CDR3: CSAGLGSGQYQETQYF
size: NA; V: TRBV11-2; D: NA; J: TRBJ1-2; DNA: TGTGCCAGCAGGGGACTCGGTACACGACGATTGGGCGGCTACACCTTC; CDR3: CASRGLGTRRLGGYTF